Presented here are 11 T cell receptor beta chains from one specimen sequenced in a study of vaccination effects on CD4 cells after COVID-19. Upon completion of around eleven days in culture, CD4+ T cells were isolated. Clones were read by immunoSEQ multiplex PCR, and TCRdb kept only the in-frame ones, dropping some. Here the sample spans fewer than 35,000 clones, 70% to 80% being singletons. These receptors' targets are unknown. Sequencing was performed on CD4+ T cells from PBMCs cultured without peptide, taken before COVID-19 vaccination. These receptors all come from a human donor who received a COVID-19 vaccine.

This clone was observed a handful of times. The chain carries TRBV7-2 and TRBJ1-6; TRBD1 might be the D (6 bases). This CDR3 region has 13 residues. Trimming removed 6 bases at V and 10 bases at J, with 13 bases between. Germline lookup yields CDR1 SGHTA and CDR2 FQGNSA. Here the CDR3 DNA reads TGTGCCAGCAGTACAGGGTTACGATCACCCCTCCACTTT. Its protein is CASSTGLRSPLHF.

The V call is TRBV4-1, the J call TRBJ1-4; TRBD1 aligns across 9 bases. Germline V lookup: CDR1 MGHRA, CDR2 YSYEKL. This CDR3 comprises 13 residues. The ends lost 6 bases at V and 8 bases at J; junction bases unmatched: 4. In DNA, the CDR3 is TGCGCCAGCAGGGACAGGGGCCGGGAAAAACTGTTTTTT. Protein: CASRDRGREKLFF.

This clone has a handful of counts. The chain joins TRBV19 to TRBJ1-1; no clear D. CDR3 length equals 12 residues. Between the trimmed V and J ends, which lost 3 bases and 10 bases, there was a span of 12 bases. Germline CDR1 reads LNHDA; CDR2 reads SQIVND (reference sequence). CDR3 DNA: TGTGCCAGTAGTATTGAACAGCGCGGAGCTTTCTTT. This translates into CASSIEQRGAFF.

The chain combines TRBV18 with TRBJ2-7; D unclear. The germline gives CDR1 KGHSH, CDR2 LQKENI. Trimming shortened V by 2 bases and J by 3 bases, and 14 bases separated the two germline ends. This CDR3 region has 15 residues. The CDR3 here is CASSPDLGRLYEQYF. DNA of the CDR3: TGTGCCAGCTCACCAGATTTGGGCCGCCTCTACGAGCAGTACTTC. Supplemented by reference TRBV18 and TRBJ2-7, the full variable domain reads NAGVMQNPRHLVRRRGQEARLRCSPMKGHSHVYWYRQLPEEGLKFMVYLQKENIIDESGMPKERFSAEFPKEGPSILRIQQVVRGDSAAYFCASSPDLGRLYEQYFGPGTRLTVT.

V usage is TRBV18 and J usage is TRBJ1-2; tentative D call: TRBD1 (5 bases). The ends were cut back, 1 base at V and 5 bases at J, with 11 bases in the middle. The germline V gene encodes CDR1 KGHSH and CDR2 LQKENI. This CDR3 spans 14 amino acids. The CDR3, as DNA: TGTGCCAGCTCACCACTCAGGGAAGGGTATGGCTACACCTTC. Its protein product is CASSPLREGYGYTF. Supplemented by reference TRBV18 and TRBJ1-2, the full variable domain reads NAGVMQNPRHLVRRRGQEARLRCSPMKGHSHVYWYRQLPEEGLKFMVYLQKENIIDESGMPKERFSAEFPKEGPSILRIQQVVRGDSAAYFCASSPLREGYGYTFGSGTRLTVV.

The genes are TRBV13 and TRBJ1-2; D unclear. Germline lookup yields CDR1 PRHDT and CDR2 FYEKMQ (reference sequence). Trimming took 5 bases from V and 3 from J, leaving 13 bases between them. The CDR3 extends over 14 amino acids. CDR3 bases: TGTGCCAGCAGCGTGGGAGGGCGGGACTATGGCTACACCTTC. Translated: CASSVGGRDYGYTF.

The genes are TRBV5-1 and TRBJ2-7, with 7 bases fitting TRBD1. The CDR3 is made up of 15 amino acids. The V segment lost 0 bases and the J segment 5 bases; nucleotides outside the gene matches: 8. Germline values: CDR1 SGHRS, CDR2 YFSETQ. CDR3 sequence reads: CASSLGETGSDEQYF. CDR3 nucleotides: TGCGCCAGCAGCTTGGGGGAGACAGGGTCCGACGAGCAGTACTTC.

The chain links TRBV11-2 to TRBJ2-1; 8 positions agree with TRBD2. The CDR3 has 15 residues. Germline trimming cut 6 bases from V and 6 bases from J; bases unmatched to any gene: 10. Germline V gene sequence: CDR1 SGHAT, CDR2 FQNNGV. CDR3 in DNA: TGTGCCAGCAGAAACGGGCTAGCGGGCCGCAATGAGCAGTTCTTC. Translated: CASRNGLAGRNEQFF.

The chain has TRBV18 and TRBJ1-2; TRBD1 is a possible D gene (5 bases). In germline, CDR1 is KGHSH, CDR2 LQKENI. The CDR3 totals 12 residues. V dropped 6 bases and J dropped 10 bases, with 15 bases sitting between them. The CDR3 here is CASSDSPSLYTF. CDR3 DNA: TGTGCCAGCTCCGACAGCCCGTCCCTCTACACCTTC.

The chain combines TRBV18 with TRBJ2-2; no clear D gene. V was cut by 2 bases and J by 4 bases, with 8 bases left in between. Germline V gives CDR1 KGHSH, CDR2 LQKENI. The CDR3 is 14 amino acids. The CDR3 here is CASSPISSTGELFF. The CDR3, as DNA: TGTGCCAGCTCACCAATTTCGTCCACCGGGGAGCTGTTTTTT.

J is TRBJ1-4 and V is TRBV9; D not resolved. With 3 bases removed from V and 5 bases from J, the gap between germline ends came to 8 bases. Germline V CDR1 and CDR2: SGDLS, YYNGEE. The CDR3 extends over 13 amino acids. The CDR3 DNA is TGTGCCAGCAGCGCGGGAGTGAATGAAAAACTGTTTTTT. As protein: CASSAGVNEKLFF. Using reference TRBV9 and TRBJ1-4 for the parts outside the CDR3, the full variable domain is DSGVTQTPKHLITATGQRVTLRCSPRSGDLSVYWYQQSLDQGLQFLIQYYNGEERAKGNILERFSAQQFPDLHSELNLSSLELGDSALYFCASSAGVNEKLFFGSGTQLSVL.